This section outlines one T cell receptor (beta chain) sequence together with its context. Its antigen is unknown. This entry belongs to a study of tumor and adjacent non-tumor tissue in lung cancer. Overall study context: Patients were aged roughly 30 to 76, about ten men and 4 to 6 women, stage I to III. Study-wide findings and caveats: Higher tumor TCR diversity was associated with shorter survival. Normal lung showed higher cumulative top 100 clone frequency than tumor. TCR diversity was significantly greater in tumor than normal lung tissue.

RNA was extracted from bulk tissue without any cell sorting. The normal lung tissue was taken more than 3 cm from the tumor edge. Three rounds of nested PCR, following a modified ARM-PCR protocol, produced the TCRbeta library. TCRdb reanalysed the multiplex PCR reads using MiXCR and keeps one entry per CDR3 protein. The sample includes over 80,000 distinct CDR3 sequences, 65% to 80% of them seen just once. The TCR was taken from a woman in her forties or fifties with non-small cell lung cancer. Sample: distant non-tumor lung tissue.

The CDR3 is CAGTMRTGLDTQYF. CDR3 coding DNA: TGTGCCGGCACCATGAGGACAGGACTAGATACGCAGTATTTT. V is TRBV5-6 and J is TRBJ2-3, with 7 bases that match TRBD1. Germline-derived CDR1 and CDR2 are SGHDT and YYEEEE. V shed 10 bases, J shed 5 bases, and the junction held 13 bases outside the gene matches. The CDR3 is 14 residues long. The full variable domain, with the rest looked up from reference TRBV5-6 and TRBJ2-3, is DAGVTQSPTHLIKTRGQQVTLRCSPKSGHDTVSWYQQALGQGPQFIFQYYEEEERQRGNFPDRFSGHQFPNYSSELNVNALLLGDSALYLCAGTMRTGLDTQYFGPGTRLTVL.